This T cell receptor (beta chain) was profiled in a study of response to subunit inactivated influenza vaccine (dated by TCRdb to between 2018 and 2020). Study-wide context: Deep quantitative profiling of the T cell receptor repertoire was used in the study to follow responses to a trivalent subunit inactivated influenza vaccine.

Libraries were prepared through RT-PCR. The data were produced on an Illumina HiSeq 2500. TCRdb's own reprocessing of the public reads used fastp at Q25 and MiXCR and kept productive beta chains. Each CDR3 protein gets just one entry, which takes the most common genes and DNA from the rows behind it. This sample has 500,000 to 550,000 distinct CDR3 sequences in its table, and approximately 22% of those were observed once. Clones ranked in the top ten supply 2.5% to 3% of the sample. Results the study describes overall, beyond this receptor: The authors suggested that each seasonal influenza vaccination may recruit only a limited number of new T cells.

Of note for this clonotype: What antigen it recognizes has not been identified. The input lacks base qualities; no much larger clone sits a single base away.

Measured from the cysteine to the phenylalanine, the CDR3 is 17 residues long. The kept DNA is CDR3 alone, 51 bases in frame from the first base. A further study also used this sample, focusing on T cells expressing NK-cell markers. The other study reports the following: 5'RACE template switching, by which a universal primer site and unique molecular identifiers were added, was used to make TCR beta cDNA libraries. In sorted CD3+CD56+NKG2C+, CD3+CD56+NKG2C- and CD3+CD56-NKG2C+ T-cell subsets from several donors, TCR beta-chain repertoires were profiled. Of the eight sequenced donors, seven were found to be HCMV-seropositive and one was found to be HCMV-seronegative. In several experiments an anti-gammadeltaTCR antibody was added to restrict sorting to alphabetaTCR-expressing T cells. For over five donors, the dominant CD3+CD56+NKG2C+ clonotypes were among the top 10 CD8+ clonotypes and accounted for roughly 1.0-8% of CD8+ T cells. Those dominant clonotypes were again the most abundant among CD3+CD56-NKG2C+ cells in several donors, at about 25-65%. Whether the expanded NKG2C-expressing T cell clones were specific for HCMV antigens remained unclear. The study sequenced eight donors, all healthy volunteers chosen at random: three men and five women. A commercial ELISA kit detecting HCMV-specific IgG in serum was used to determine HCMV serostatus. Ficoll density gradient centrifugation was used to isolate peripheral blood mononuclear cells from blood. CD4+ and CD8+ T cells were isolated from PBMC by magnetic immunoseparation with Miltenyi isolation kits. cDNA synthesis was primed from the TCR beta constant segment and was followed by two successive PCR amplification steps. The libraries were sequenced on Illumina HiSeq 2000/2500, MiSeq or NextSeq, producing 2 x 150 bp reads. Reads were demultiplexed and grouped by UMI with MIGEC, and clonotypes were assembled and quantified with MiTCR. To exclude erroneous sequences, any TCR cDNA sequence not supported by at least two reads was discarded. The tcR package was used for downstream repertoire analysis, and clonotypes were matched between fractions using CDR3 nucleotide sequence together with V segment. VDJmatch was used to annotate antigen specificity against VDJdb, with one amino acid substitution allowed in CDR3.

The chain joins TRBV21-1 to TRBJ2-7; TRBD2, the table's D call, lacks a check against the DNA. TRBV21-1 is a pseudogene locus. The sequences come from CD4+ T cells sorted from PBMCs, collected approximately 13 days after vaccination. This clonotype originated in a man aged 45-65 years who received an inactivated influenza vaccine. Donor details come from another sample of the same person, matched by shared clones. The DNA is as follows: TGTGCCAGCAAACTTAAGGGGGGGAGGGCCTTCCAGTACGAGCAGTACTTC. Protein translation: CASKLKGGRAFQYEQYF.